This entry describes one TCR beta chain. Its target is not known. This sample was taken from a study of cytomegalovirus exposure and HLA in healthy donors. Study as a whole: T cells numbering about 179 million yielded some 110 million unique TCR beta sequences in an earlier analysis.

The study ran its PCR with 60 Vbeta and 13 Jbeta primers. The method was immunoSEQ multiplex PCR; TCRdb's version includes in-frame clones alone and lacks a portion of them. In the table there are more than 95,000 clones, about 11% of which are singletons. Regarding the study as a whole: The majority of CMV-associated TCR beta chains were reported as apparently HLA-restricted in a later analysis.

The CDR3 runs 16 residues. The germline CDR1 and CDR2 sequences are MGHRA and YSYEKL. V was trimmed by 0 bases and J by 5 bases, leaving 16 bases between them. Specimen: PBMCs. V gene TRBV4-1 combines with J gene TRBJ2-5; D is possibly TRBD2 (6 bases). The TCR originated in a woman aged 18-29 years in good health and CMV-seropositive. The DNA for the CDR3 is TGCGCCAGCAGCCAAGAAGGGGCCGGGAGTGACGAGACCCAGTACTTC. The encoded protein is CASSQEGAGSDETQYF.